These 15 T cell receptor beta chains were all obtained from the same sample, sequenced in a study of blood T cell repertoires in COVID-19. The assay was immunoSEQ multiplex PCR, and TCRdb's table has in-frame clones only and misses some. The table shows 110,000 or so clones, with approximately 85% occurring only once. The sequencing sample was made of peripheral blood. The receptors shown here come from a woman aged 55-75 years with COVID-19, enrolled during active disease.

This clone was recorded only once. The V call is TRBV2, the J call TRBJ2-1; D call uncertain. The CDR3 runs 15 residues. V was pared by 5 bases and J by 0 bases, with 11 bases between. The germline gives CDR1 SNHLY, CDR2 FYNNEI. CDR3 coding DNA: TGTGCCAGCAGTTATCAGAGGAGCTCCTACAATGAGCAGTTCTTC. Translated: CASSYQRSSYNEQFF.

This clone was found a few times. This chain connects TRBV7-8 to TRBJ1-5, with D maybe TRBD1 (5 bases). The V gene lost 6 bases and the J gene lost 5 bases, with 11 bases spanning the gap. Looked up from germline, CDR1 is SGHVS and CDR2 is FQNEAQ. The CDR3 is 13 amino acids. The CDR3 region has the DNA TGTGCCAGCAGGCCAGGGTTTGATCAGCCCCAGCATTTT. This sequence encodes CASRPGFDQPQHF.

This clone was counted once. The V and J genes are TRBV5-5 and TRBJ1-5; 9 nucleotides line up with TRBD1. Germline-derived CDR1 and CDR2 are SGHKS and YYEKEE (reference sequence). CDR3 length: 15 residues. V trimming: 1 base; J trimming: 6 bases; junction bases outside the gene matches: 5. Written as DNA, the CDR3 is TGTGCCAGCAGCTTGAACAGGGGGCCCGCTCAGCCCCAGCATTTT. It translates to CASSLNRGPAQPQHF.

The V call is TRBV27, the J call TRBJ1-4; TRBD1 matches at 7 bases. J was trimmed by 11 bases and V by 7 bases; bases with no gene match: 16. Germline V gene data show CDR1 as MNHEY and CDR2 as SMNVEV (reference sequence). The CDR3 runs to 15 residues. The CDR3: CASNSNRGWIWKLFF. The CDR3 nucleotides read TGTGCCAGCAATTCGAACAGGGGATGGATTTGGAAACTGTTTTTT.

The rearrangement uses TRBV7-8 and TRBJ1-4; D remains ambiguous. This CDR3 spans 16 amino acids. Trimming cost V 2 bases and J 0 bases, with 10 bases left between them. Germline lookup yields CDR1 SGHVS and CDR2 FQNEAQ. The CDR3 DNA sequence: TGTGCCAGCAGCTTACGACCGCGGGCAACTAATGAAAAACTGTTTTTT. Translated, it gives CASSLRPRATNEKLFF.

The rearrangement uses TRBV30 and TRBJ1-6, with 8 bases identical to TRBD1. V lost 2 bases, J lost 9 bases, and 6 bases stayed unmatched. The CDR3 has 14 amino acids. CDR1 and CDR2 (germline): GTSNPN, SVGIG (reference sequence). The CDR3 DNA reads TGTGCCTGGAGTATACGGACAGGGTTTTCACCCCTCCACTTT. It codes for CAWSIRTGFSPLHF.

The rearrangement links TRBV7-9 to TRBJ1-2; 7 bases agree with TRBD1. Germline V lookup: CDR1 SEHNR, CDR2 FQNEAQ (reference sequence). After removal of 4 bases from V and 0 bases from J, the junction contained 5 bases not matched to a gene. CDR3 length equals 15 residues. CDR3 bases: TGTGCCAGCAGCTCACCCGGGACAGCTAACTATGGCTACACCTTC. Protein sequence: CASSSPGTANYGYTF.

V is TRBV25-1 and J is TRBJ2-1, with D tentatively TRBD2 (6 bases). CDR3 length: 15 amino acids. Trimming took 1 base from V and 0 from J, leaving 7 bases between them. Looked up from germline, CDR1 is MGHDK and CDR2 is SYGVNS. The CDR3 DNA reads TGTGCCAGCAGTGAATGGGGGGTCTCCTACAATGAGCAGTTCTTC. It codes for CASSEWGVSYNEQFF.

The chain recombines TRBV4-1 with TRBJ2-7; 13 positions match TRBD2. CDR3 length: 19 amino acids. J gave up 0 bases and V 2 bases, and 10 bases lay outside the gene matches. The germline gives CDR1 MGHRA, CDR2 YSYEKL. The CDR3 sequence is CASSQKLTSGGLDSYEQYF. The CDR3 coding sequence is TGCGCCAGCAGCCAAAAGTTGACTAGCGGGGGGCTCGACTCCTACGAGCAGTACTTC.

The rearrangement joins TRBV4-3 to TRBJ1-1; 10 nucleotides agree with TRBD1. This CDR3 spans 13 amino acids. Germline CDR1 is LGHNA and CDR2 is YSLEER. The trim removed 4 bases at V and 13 bases at J, leaving 9 bases unmatched. The CDR3 here is CASSRDRGQGGFF. The CDR3, as DNA: TGCGCCAGCAGCCGAGACAGGGGGCAAGGGGGTTTCTTT.

This chain connects TRBV9 to TRBJ2-5; no reliable D call. Germline loops: CDR1 SGDLS, CDR2 YYNGEE. V lost 0 bases to trimming and J lost 5 bases, with 8 bases between them. The CDR3 is made up of 13 amino acids. Written as DNA, the CDR3 is TGTGCCAGCAGCGTAGATAGTATGGAGACCCAGTACTTC. It translates to CASSVDSMETQYF.

This chain uses TRBV19 with TRBJ2-1; 7 bases map to TRBD1. This CDR3 has 16 residues. The germline V gene has CDR1 LNHDA and CDR2 SQIVND (reference sequence). The trim removed 3 bases at V and 4 bases at J, leaving 9 bases unmatched. The CDR3 sequence is CASSIWTGGTYNEQFF. The CDR3 DNA is TGTGCCAGTAGTATTTGGACAGGTGGGACGTACAATGAGCAGTTCTTC. The full variable domain, rest sourced from reference TRBV19 and TRBJ2-1, is DGGITQSPKYLFRKEGQNVTLSCEQNLNHDAMYWYRQDPGQGLRLIYYSQIVNDFQKGDIAEGYSVSREKKESFPLTVTSAQKNPTAFYLCASSIWTGGTYNEQFFGPGTRLTVL.

V is TRBV28 and J is TRBJ2-3, with D hard to call. Trimming took off 3 bases at V and 1 base at J, with 8 bases between the two ends. The CDR3 has 14 residues. Germline CDR1 is MDHEN and CDR2 is SYDVKM. The CDR3 loop is CASSFVAGTDTQYF. As DNA, the CDR3 is TGTGCCAGCAGTTTCGTGGCAGGCACAGATACGCAGTATTTT.

The rearrangement joins TRBV6-1 to TRBJ1-1, with D perhaps matching TRBD1 (5 bases). The germline gives CDR1 MNHNS, CDR2 SASEGT. The CDR3 length is 15 residues. V gave up 6 bases and J gave up 0 bases, with 14 bases separating them. The CDR3 loop is CASSLGQVMNTEAFF. The CDR3 nucleotides are TGTGCCAGCAGCCTGGGGCAGGTCATGAACACTGAAGCTTTCTTT.

The chain carries TRBV5-1 and TRBJ2-2; TRBD1 matches at 8 bases. V was clipped by 3 bases and J by 4 bases; unmatched bases: 5. The germline CDR1 and CDR2 sequences are SGHRS and YFSETQ. The CDR3 contains 15 residues. CDR3 in amino acids: CASSWTGTVTGELFF. The CDR3 DNA follows: TGCGCCAGCAGCTGGACAGGGACGGTCACCGGGGAGCTGTTTTTT.